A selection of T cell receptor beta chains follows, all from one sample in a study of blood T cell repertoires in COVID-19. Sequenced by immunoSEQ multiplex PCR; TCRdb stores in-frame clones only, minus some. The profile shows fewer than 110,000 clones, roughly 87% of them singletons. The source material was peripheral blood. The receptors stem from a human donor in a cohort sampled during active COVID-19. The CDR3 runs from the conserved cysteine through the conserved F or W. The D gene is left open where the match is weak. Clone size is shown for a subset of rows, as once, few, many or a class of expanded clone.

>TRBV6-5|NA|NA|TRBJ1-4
TGTGCCAGCAGTTACATTTGGGCTCGGGGGAATGAAAAACTGTTTTTT
CASSYIWARGNEKLFF
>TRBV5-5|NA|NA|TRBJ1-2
TGTGCCAGCAGCCGGGCTCGGGGAACGTGGGGCTACACCTTC
CASSRARGTWGYTF
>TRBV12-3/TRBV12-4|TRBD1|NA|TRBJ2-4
TGTGCCAGCGGGGGACAGGGAACAAACATTCAGTACTTC
CASGGQGTNIQYF
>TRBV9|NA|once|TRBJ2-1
TGTGCCAGCAGCTTCCAATCCCGGACAGTTTATGAGCAGTTCTTC
CASSFQSRTVYEQFF
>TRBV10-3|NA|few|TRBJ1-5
TGTGCCATTGGAGGTAGCAATCAGCCCCAGCATTTT
CAIGGSNQPQHF
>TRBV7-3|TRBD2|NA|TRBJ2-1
TGTGCCAGCAGCTCGAGCGGGAGGGTCGGTGAGCAGTTCTTC
CASSSSGRVGEQFF
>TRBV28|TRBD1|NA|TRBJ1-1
TGTGCCAGCAGTTTTACAGGGGTCGCTGAAGCTTTCTTT
CASSFTGVAEAFF
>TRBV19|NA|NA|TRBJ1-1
TGTGCCAGTAGTATCGGGCAGGGAAACACTGAAGCTTTCTTT
CASSIGQGNTEAFF
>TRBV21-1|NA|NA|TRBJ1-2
TGTGCCAGCAGAGGTCCTACAGGTCAACTCCGCTATGGCTACACCTTC
CASRGPTGQLRYGYTF
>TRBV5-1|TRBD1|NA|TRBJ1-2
TGCGCCAGCAGCTTGGCCGGGACAGAAGCTAACTATGGCTACACCTTC
CASSLAGTEANYGYTF
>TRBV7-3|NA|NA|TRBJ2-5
TGTGCCAGCAGCTTATACGGCAGGGGGGCCCAAGAGACCCAGTACTTC
CASSLYGRGAQETQYF
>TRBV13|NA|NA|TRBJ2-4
TGTGCCAGCAGCTTAGCTTTGCGTACGCTAGCCAAAAACATTCAGTACTTC
CASSLALRTLAKNIQYF
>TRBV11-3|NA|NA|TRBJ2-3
TGTGCCAGCAGCTACAGTACAACAGATACGCAGTATTTT
CASSYSTTDTQYF
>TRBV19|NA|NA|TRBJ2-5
TGTGCCAGTAGTATAGACAGGGATGGGGGGATGGCCCAGTACTTC
CASSIDRDGGMAQYF
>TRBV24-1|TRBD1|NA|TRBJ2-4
TGTGCCACCAGTGAGGCGACAGGGGGGGGAAACATTCAGTACTTC
CATSEATGGGNIQYF
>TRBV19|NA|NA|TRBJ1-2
TGTGCCAGTAGTGTCCGGGCCTCCGGACTCTATGGCTACACCTTC
CASSVRASGLYGYTF
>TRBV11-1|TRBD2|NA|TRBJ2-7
TGTGCCAGCAGCCGCCCGGGACTAGCCTACGAGCAGTACTTC
CASSRPGLAYEQYF
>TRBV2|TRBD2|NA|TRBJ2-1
TGTGCCAGCAGTGAAGGGGCCTATAGCGGGGATGAGCAGTTCTTC
CASSEGAYSGDEQFF
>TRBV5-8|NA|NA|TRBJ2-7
TGTGCCAGCAGCTTGGCCATCTACGAGCAGTACTTC
CASSLAIYEQYF
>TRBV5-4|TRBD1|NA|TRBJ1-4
TGTGCCAGCAGCCCGTCGGGACAGGGTTTTGAAAAACTGTTTTTT
CASSPSGQGFEKLFF
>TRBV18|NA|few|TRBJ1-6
TGTGCCAGCTCACCTACCTATAATTCACCCCTCCACTTT
CASSPTYNSPLHF
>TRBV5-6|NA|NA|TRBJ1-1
TGTGCCAGCAGCTTGTCCATGTTCAACAGGGTGGGCACTGAAGCTTTCTTT
CASSLSMFNRVGTEAFF
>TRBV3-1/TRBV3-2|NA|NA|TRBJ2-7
TGTGCCAGCAGCCAAACTCCCAGGGCAGGGGACGAGCAGTACTTC
CASSQTPRAGDEQYF
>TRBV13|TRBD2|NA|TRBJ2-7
TGTGCCAGCAGCTTTGCTAGCGGGGGCGAGCAGTACTTC
CASSFASGGEQYF
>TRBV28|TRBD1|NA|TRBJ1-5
TGTGCCAGCAGTTTTGGGACAGGAAATCAGCCCCAGCATTTT
CASSFGTGNQPQHF
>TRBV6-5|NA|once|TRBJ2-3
TGTGCCAGCACCCCAGGGACAGATACGCAGTATTTT
CASTPGTDTQYF